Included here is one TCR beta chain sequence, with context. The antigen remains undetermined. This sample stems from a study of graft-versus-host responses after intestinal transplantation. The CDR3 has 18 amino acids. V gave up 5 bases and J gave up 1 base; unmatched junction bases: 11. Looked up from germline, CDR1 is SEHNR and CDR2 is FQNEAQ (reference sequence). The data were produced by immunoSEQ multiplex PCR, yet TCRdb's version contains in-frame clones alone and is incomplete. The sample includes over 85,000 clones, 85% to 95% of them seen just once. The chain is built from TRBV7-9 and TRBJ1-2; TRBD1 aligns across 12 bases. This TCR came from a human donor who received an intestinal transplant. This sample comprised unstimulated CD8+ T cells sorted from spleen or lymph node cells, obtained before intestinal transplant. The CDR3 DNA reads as TGTGCCAGCAGCCACGCGACGGGACAGGGGGCCTTTAACTATGGCTACACCTTC. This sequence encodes CASSHATGQGAFNYGYTF.